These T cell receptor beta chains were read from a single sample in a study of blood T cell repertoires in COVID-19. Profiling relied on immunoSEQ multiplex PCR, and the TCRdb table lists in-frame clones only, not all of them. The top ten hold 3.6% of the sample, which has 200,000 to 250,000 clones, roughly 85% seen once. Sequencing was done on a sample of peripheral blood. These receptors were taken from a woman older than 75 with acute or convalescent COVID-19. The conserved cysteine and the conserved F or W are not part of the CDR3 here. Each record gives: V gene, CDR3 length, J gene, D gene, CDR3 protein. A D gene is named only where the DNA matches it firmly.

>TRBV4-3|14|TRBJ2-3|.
ASSSGPGGVADTQY
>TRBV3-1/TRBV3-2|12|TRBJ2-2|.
ASSQVRNTGELF
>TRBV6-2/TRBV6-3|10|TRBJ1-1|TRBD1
ASSYPTGSAF
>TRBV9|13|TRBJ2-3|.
ASSTRGGDTDTQY
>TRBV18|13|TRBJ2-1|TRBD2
ASAGTSGAYNEQF
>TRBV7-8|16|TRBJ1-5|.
ASSQRPQGIVSNQPQH
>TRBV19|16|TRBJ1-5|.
ASSISPPSGESNQPQH
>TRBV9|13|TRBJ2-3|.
ASSVLGGGTDTQY
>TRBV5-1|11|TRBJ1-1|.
ASNEADNTEAF
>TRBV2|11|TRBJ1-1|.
ASSEANRREAF
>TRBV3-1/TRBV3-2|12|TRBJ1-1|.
ASSQTGDDTEAF
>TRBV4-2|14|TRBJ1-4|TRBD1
ASSQAGQGTNEKLF
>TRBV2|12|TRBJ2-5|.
ASSSRVMDGTQY
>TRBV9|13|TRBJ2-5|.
ASSVYEGSQETQY
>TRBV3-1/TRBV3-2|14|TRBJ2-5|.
ASSHGAAVKQETQY
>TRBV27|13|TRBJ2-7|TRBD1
ASRGLVDRGPEQY
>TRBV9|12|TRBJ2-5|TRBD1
ASSRGQGVETQY
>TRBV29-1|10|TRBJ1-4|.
SVRDEGEKLF
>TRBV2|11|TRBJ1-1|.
ASSGQTNTEAF
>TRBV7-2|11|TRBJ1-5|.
ASSLGSVRPQH
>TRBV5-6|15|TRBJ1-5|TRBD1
ASSLGSGGYSNQPQH
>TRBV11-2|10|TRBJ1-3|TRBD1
ASSLTGGIIY
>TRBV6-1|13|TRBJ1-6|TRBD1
ASVDRDSYNSPLH
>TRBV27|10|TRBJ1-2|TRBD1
ASSTGGWGYT
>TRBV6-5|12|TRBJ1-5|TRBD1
ASRRTGDNQPQH
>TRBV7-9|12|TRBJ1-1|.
ASSSDRFYTEAF
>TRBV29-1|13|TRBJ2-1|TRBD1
SVTDRGLLGNEQF
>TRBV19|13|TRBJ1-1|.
ASSGSAGRRTEAF
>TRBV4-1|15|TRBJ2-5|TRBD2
ASSQGRVAGFQETQY
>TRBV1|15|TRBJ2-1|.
TSSQDTIRVSCHEQF
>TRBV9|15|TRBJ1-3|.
ASSVTDRRNSGNTIY
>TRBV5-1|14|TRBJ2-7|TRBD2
ASSFRGGAGNYEQY
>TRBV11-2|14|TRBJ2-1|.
ASSLVAGSSYNEQF
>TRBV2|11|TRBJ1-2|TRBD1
ASSETGQGGYT
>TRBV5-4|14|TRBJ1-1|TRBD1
ASSLESNRGDTEAF
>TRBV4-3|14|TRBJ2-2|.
ASSQDQMGLTGELF
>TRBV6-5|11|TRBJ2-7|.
ASKTGTSYEQY
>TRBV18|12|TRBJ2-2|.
ASSPGRDTGELF
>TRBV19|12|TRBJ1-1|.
ASRSGGGTTEAF